Given below is one T cell receptor (beta chain) in context. The target of this receptor is not known. Qualities for individual bases were not recorded, and no much larger clone is one base off. V trim: 0 bases; J trim: 3 bases; unmatched bases: 7. The CDR3 covers 16 residues, taking in both the cysteine and the phenylalanine. Only the CDR3 DNA is retained, 48 bases long and in frame from the first base. Using the deep immunoSEQ assay, TCR CDR3 regions were amplified from genomic DNA by multiplex PCR. Extracted genomic DNA from each cell subset was spread evenly across all wells of several immunoSEQ 96-well plates, with each plate serving as a replicate. For sorted subsets, each replicate PCR was loaded with 200 ng genomic DNA, equivalent to some 27,000 T cell genomes. Purified libraries were measured with a Qubit 3.0 fluorometer, size-checked on a Bioanalyzer 2100, and measured again with the KAPA Library Quantification kit. Every immunoSEQ 96-well plate was sequenced on a dedicated single-read 150-cycle Illumina NextSeq 550 flow cell. On the authors' methods: The immunoSEQ output contained only junctional sequences without quality scores, so filtering could not match that applied to full-length reads. Sequences were annotated with PyIR, a Python wrapper for IgBLAST v1.9, and V/J genes and CDR3 were assigned using IMGT germline references. Any read was removed if the V/J assignment was weak (E-value above 1e-6), the CDR3 was missing, or the read contained stop codons, out-of-frame junctions, or ambiguous translated residues. V3J clonotypes were defined as sequences sharing the same inferred V gene, J gene, and CDR3 amino acid sequence. Percentage overlap between repertoires was calculated by dividing the number of shared unique clonotypes by the size of the smaller repertoire. RTK rarefaction, the Chao1 estimator, and Recon v2.1 estimates of unobserved clonotypes were used to assess repertoire richness. For all TCRbeta clonotypes obtained by the gDNA method from several donors, generation probabilities were computed with OLGA. TCRdb holds this immuneACCESS table with in-frame rearrangements only. Some clones are missing; in checked studies, unresolved V genes explain under half, and the rest has no known cause. V, J and clone size are taken as reported in that table, and D and trimming were inferred from the DNA itself. The sample has about 2.3 million clones on record, more than 80% of them singletons. 0.39% of the sample goes to the ten largest clones.

The sample originates from a study of shared clonotypes between healthy human individuals (dated by TCRdb to 2020 to 2021). Looking at the study overall: Three men and a couple of women, aged 18 to 49 years, made up the cohort. Per donor, three plates each were used for CD4 naive and CD4 memory, two for CD8 naive, and one for CD8 memory. To increase sequencing depth and limit assay-specific biases, different laboratories used diverse techniques to prepare libraries and sequence TCR repertoires. Between about 0.94 and 8.9 billion PBMCs per donor were obtained by leukapheresis. The study deeply sequenced blood TCR repertoires of about 5 healthy adults to estimate repertoire size and the extent of clonotype sharing between individuals. Summary of the overall study and its limitations: Even with the large sequencing depth, rarefaction of the sorted-subset datasets indicated that sequencing was incomplete. Compared with non-shared clonotypes, clonotypes shared by all four sorted-subset donors had higher generation probabilities. Pairwise subsampling led to the expectation that sequencing depth would affect the degree of clonotype sharing among donors. Sharing across a handful of donors was observed for around 5% of naive CD4, over 3% of naive CD8, over 2% of memory CD4, and about 0.38% of memory CD8 clonotypes. Estimated clonotype richness was generally larger for naive than for memory subsets. Only blood was sampled, and tissue TCR repertoires likely differ from those in blood. Because the study included only a small number of donors, the genetic and exposure-history diversity represented was limited.

Healthy HIV-negative adults with no recently reported acute infections or vaccinations were included as donors. Every donor was a Caucasian adult residing in Nashville, Tennessee, USA. CD4+ T cells were enriched by magnetic negative selection; naive cells were then positively selected on CD45RA, and the negative fraction formed the memory subset. Blood was obtained by leukapheresis, after which PBMCs were separated by Ficoll-Histopaque density gradient centrifugation and cryopreserved in liquid nitrogen vapor phase. Analytical flow cytometry was used to check the purity and quantity of every magnetically sorted T cell population. Each sorted fraction had its genomic DNA isolated and then quantified by UV absorbance on a Nanodrop 2000c.

What was sequenced was naive CD4+ T cells from PBMCs. The meaning of the sample's cell subset or site label: CD45RA+ positively selected. The sequence derives from a man younger than 35 in good health. Some clones in this sample may be carry-over from other donors' samples. The rearranged chain carries TRBV23-1 and TRBJ1-1, with 7 bases matching TRBD1. TRBV23-1 is sorted into the ORF group, with uncertain function. The CDR3 in this case is CASSQSGQGGYTEAFF. At the DNA level, the sequence is TGCGCCAGCAGTCAATCGGGGCAGGGGGGGTACACTGAAGCTTTCTTT.